Presented here are 12 T cell receptor beta chains from one specimen sequenced in a study of identical twins. TCRdb re-derived calls from the 5' RACE reads in MiXCR, one entry per CDR3 protein. This table holds about 690,000 distinct CDR3 sequences, around 21% found once. This same sample was also taken into another study, of T cells expressing NK-cell markers.

The specimen sequenced was PBMCs. The source of these receptors is a woman under 30 in good health.

This clonotype was seen only a few times. Relative to the germline gene, one junction end is altered; a read error may explain this. This rearrangement joins TRBV3-1 to TRBJ2-1, with D tentatively TRBD1 or TRBD2 (6 bases each). The CDR3 consists of 14 residues. The germline V gene has CDR1 LGHDT and CDR2 YNNKEL (reference sequence). The DNA of the CDR3 is TGCGCCAGCAGCCAAACAGGAGGAGGGGGTGAGCAGTTCTTC. It codes for CASSQTGGGGEQFF.

This clonotype came up a few times. V is TRBV15 and J is TRBJ2-5; the D is unclear. Germline V gene sequence: CDR1 LNHNV, CDR2 YYDKDF (reference sequence). This CDR3 comprises 13 residues. V lost 0 bases and J lost 4, with 6 bases in between. The CDR3 here is CATSRDRLETQYF. The CDR3 DNA reads TGTGCCACCAGCAGAGATCGTTTAGAGACCCAGTACTTC.

The V call is TRBV20-1, the J call TRBJ2-2, with D possibly being TRBD1 (5 bases). V gave up 7 bases and J gave up 4 bases, with 13 bases separating them. CDR1 and CDR2 from the germline V gene are DFQATT and SNEGSKA (reference sequence). This CDR3 has 13 amino acids. CDR3: CSGKGPVTGELFF. The CDR3 region has the DNA TGCAGTGGCAAGGGGCCAGTCACCGGGGAGCTGTTTTTT.

The chain recombines TRBV6-2 or TRBV6-3 with TRBJ2-7; the match to TRBD1 covers 10 bases. The CDR3 consists of 13 residues. V lost 6 bases, J lost 3 bases, and 2 bases stayed unmatched. Germline CDR1 and CDR2: MNHEY and SVGEGT. Written as DNA, the CDR3 is TGTGCCAGCAGGGACAGGGGGATCTACGAGCAGTACTTC. Encoded protein: CASRDRGIYEQYF.

This clonotype was counted a few times. The J gene is TRBJ2-1, the V gene TRBV12-3 or TRBV12-4; tentatively, D is TRBD2 (5 bases). This CDR3 has 12 residues. Trimming pared 6 bases from V and 9 bases from J, leaving 12 bases between. The CDR3 loop is CASSYTRGEQFF. The CDR3 region has the DNA TGTGCCAGCAGCTATACTAGAGGTGAGCAGTTCTTC.

The genes are TRBV4-1 and TRBJ2-3, with no clear D. The CDR3 totals 15 residues. From germline, CDR1 is MGHRA and CDR2 YSYEKL. The V and J ends lost 3 bases and 3 bases respectively, with 13 bases between them. The CDR3 here is CASSQAFLPTDTQYF. The CDR3 DNA is TGCGCCAGCAGCCAGGCCTTTTTGCCGACAGATACGCAGTATTTT.

This clonotype was observed many times. The V gene is TRBV12-3 or TRBV12-4, the J gene TRBJ2-5; possibly TRBD1 or TRBD2 for D (5 bases each). The CDR3 contains 14 residues. The V gene lost 5 bases and the J gene lost 2 bases, with 12 bases spanning the gap. In DNA, the CDR3 is TGTGCCAGCAGTCCCCCATGGGGGCAAGAGACCCAGTACTTC. It specifies CASSPPWGQETQYF.

In its sample, this clonotype was seen a few times. The genes are TRBV12-3 or TRBV12-4 and TRBJ1-1; possibly TRBD1 for D (6 bases). The CDR3 contains 15 residues. Trimming cost V 3 bases and J 0 bases, with 11 bases left between them. The CDR3 is CASSFPGQLNTEAFF. CDR3 nucleotides: TGTGCCAGCAGTTTCCCCGGACAGTTGAACACTGAAGCTTTCTTT.

The DNA of the CDR3 is TGCAGCGACAGGGACGCAGAAGAGACCCAGTACTTC. It yields the protein CSDRDAEETQYF. The rearrangement joins TRBV29-1 to TRBJ2-5; maybe TRBD1 (6 bases). The CDR3 is 12 amino acids. V shed 7 bases and J shed 3 bases, with 12 bases lying between them. Germline-derived CDR1 and CDR2 are SQVTM and ANQGSEA.

This clonotype has more than one count but fewer than ten. V gene TRBV5-1 combines with J gene TRBJ2-1, with 8 nucleotides matching TRBD2. Losses at the gene ends were 3 bases for V and 7 bases for J; bases not matched to a gene: 9. The CDR3 contains 15 residues. The V gene's germline CDR1 is SGHRS and CDR2 YFSETQ. The CDR3 DNA is TGCGCCAGCAGCTCCGGAGCGGGAGCCCCAAATGAGCAGTTCTTC. This translates into CASSSGAGAPNEQFF.

This clonotype was observed a handful of times. The genes are TRBV27 and TRBJ2-2, with 10 nucleotides matching TRBD1. CDR3 length equals 17 residues. J was trimmed by 7 bases and V by 2 bases; bases with no gene match: 10. CDR1 is MNHEY and CDR2 is SMNVEV in the germline V gene (reference sequence). This CDR3 is CASSLNLRDRGHGELFF. The CDR3 bases are TGTGCCAGCAGTTTAAATCTGCGGGACAGGGGTCACGGGGAGCTGTTTTTT.

The chain combines TRBV7-2 with TRBJ2-7; perhaps D is TRBD1 or TRBD2 (5 bases each). Germline-derived CDR1 and CDR2 are SGHTA and FQGNSA. Trimming shortened V by 5 bases and J by 0 bases, and 14 bases separated the two germline ends. CDR3 length: 15 residues. The DNA of the CDR3 is TGTGCCAGCAGCACCAGACCGGGACGCTCCTACGAGCAGTACTTC. Translating gives CASSTRPGRSYEQYF.